The TCR beta chain described here comes from a study of shared clonotypes between healthy human individuals. Germline CDR1 and CDR2: MNHEY and SMNVEV (reference sequence). V dropped 0 bases and J dropped 1 base, with 13 bases sitting between them. The CDR3 length is 16 residues. Method: immunoSEQ multiplex PCR; TCRdb's copy keeps in-frame clones and lacks some. The sample holds about 2.3 million clones, 90% to 95% seen once. The specimen sequenced was naive CD4+ T cells from PBMCs. Subset reported: CD45RA+ positively selected. The chain recombines TRBV27 with TRBJ2-7; D is possibly TRBD1 or TRBD2 (7 bases each). This sequence originates from a man younger than 35 in good health. Some clones in this sample may be carry-over from other donors' samples. As DNA, the CDR3 is TGTGCCAGCAGTTTATCTGCAGGGGGGGGGTCCTACGAGCAGTACTTC. This sequence encodes CASSLSAGGGSYEQYF.